The clone carrying this TCR beta chain was observed at least ten times. The antigen remains undetermined. This entry is derived from a study of T cells after yellow fever vaccination. General study results and limits: The booster response re-showed most primary clones: over 95% CD4, approximately 90% CD8.

The germline V gene has CDR1 SGHTA and CDR2 FQGNSA. This CDR3 spans 14 amino acids. The V end lost 3 bases, the J end lost 1 base, and 9 bases lay between the germline ends. Template switching with 5'RACE generated the TCR cDNA and added a universal primer site and UMIs. Using its own MiXCR run on the 5' RACE reads, TCRdb lists one record per CDR3 protein. The table lists over 150,000 distinct CDR3 sequences, approximately 6.2% of them singletons. The sequences come from CD4+ T cells sorted from PBMCs, collected on the day of the first yellow fever vaccination. V is TRBV7-2 and J is TRBJ2-5; D may match TRBD1 or TRBD2 (5 bases each). The clonotype comes from a man aged 18 to 30 who received the YFV17D yellow fever vaccine. CDR3 sequence (DNA): TGTGCCAGCAGCTTCCCGGGACCCCAAGAGACCCAGTACTTC. Its protein is CASSFPGPQETQYF.